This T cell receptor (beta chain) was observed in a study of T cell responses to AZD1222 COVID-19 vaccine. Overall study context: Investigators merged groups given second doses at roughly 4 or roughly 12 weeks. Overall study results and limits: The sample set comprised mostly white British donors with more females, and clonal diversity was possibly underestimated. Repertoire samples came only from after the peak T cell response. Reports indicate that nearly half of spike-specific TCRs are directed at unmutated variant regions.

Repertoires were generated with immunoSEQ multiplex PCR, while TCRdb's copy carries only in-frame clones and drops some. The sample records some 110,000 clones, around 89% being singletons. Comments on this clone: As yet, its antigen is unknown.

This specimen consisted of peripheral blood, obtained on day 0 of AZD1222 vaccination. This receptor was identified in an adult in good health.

CDR3 DNA sequence: TGTGCCAGCATCAATGGGCAGTACTTC. Residues: CASINGQYF. The rearrangement uses TRBV2 and TRBJ2-7; no clear D. The CDR3 sequence is 9 residues long. Germline V gene sequence: CDR1 SNHLY, CDR2 FYNNEI. The germline V and J ends were trimmed by 7 bases and 9 bases, with 7 bases remaining between them.